This T cell receptor (beta chain) came from a study of T cell changes during pregnancy in multiple sclerosis. Here immunoSEQ multiplex PCR was the method, and the copy in TCRdb shows in-frame clones only, minus some. Of tens of thousands of clones listed, 90% to 95% were seen once; the top ten hold roughly 5.2%. V dropped 3 bases and J dropped 8 bases, with 10 bases sitting between them. CDR3 length equals 12 residues. CDR1 is KGHSH and CDR2 is LQKENI in the germline V gene. This specimen was peripheral blood, taken in the first trimester of pregnancy. The gene calls are TRBV18 and TRBJ1-2; D ambiguous. The source is a female donor in good health, enrolled as a control in a pregnancy study. The CDR3 reads CASSPAREGYTF. DNA of the CDR3: TGTGCCAGCTCACCCGCACGGGAGGGCTACACCTTC. The entire variable domain, with the rest obtained from reference TRBV18 and TRBJ1-2, is as follows: NAGVMQNPRHLVRRRGQEARLRCSPMKGHSHVYWYRQLPEEGLKFMVYLQKENIIDESGMPKERFSAEFPKEGPSILRIQQVVRGDSAAYFCASSPAREGYTFGSGTRLTVV.